This record covers a single T cell receptor beta chain. Ten or more counts support this clonotype. Its antigen has not been determined. Base qualities were left out, and no much larger clone turns up one base away. The entry originates in a study of T-cell reconstitution after alpha-beta-depleted transplantation in children (TCRdb year 2016). About the study as a whole: Using TCR repertoire profiling, the study followed T-cell immune reconstitution in a quantitative way in children after TCRalphabeta/CD19-depleted allogeneic hematopoietic cell transplantation.

The paper as a whole reports these results and caveats: In some patients, the high TCRbeta diversity seen at day 60 was put down to recipient T cells and intrathymic progenitors that had survived conditioning. Over subsequent months, a decline in hyperexpanded clone frequencies was noted, and after one year, T-cell counts and TCRbeta diversity were mostly ascribed to newly produced T cells. About two months after transplant, the apparently early recovery of alphabetaT-cell counts reportedly depended on just several hundred clones that had expanded rapidly and came from non-depleted graft cells.

Library generation was performed with PCR. Instrument used: Illumina HiSeq 2500. Molecular barcoding was employed in the preparation of TCR libraries, with unique molecular identifiers being used to normalize TCRbeta repertoire quantification. TCRdb redid the processing of the public reads, applying fastp at Q25 and MiXCR, and retained in-frame beta chains. Identical CDR3 proteins give one entry, which carries the most common genes and DNA. The sample table records 65,000 to 85,000 distinct CDR3 sequences; 9.5% to 13% of these occur just once. The top ten hold roughly 13% of the sample. Taken with the paper, the label for treatment or condition translates to: allogeneic hematopoietic cell transplantation with graft depleted of TCRalphabeta T cells and CD19 B cells. Transplant recipients were children who received TCRalphabeta/CD19-depleted allogeneic hematopoietic cell grafts. The clonotype was recovered from a boy aged 5-17 years with acute myeloid leukemia, due to receive a stem cell transplant. This sample comprised PBMCs, obtained before TCRalphabeta/CD19-depleted stem cell transplant.

The CDR3 protein is CATSDPFGGAAYNEQFF. In nucleotide form, the sequence is TGTGCCACCAGTGACCCCTTCGGGGGGGCCGCGTATAATGAGCAGTTCTTC. Recombination linked TRBV24-1 to TRBJ2-1; a stretch of 8 junction bases matches TRBD2. Taken from the germline V gene, the CDR1 and CDR2 loops are KGHDR and SFDVKD. CDR3 length: 17 amino acids, cysteine to phenylalanine. CDR3 DNA only is kept here, 51 bases in frame from base 1. V is cut back by 4 bases and J by 7 bases, with 14 bases in the junction unmatched.